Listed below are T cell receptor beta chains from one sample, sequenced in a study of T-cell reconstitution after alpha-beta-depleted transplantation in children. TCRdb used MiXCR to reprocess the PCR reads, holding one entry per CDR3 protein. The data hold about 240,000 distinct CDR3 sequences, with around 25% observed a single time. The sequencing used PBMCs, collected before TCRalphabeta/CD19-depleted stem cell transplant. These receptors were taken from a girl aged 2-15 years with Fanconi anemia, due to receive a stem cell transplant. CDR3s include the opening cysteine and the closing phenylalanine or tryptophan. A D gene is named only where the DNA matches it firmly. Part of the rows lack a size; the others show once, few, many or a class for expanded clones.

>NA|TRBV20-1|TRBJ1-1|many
TGCAGTGCTAGTTCCACTATGGACAGAATGAACACTGAAGCTTTCTTT
CSASSTMDRMNTEAFF
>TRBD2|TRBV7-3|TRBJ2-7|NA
TGTGCCAGCAGCTCTCAGGGACTAGCGGGAGCGGTGCAGTACTTC
CASSSQGLAGAVQYF
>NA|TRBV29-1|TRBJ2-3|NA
TGCAGCGTTGTTTATAGCACAGATACGCAGTATTTT
CSVVYSTDTQYF
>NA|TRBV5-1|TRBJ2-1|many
TGCGCCAGCAGCTTGGCCTCGGCAGGCTACAATGAGCAGTTCTTC
CASSLASAGYNEQFF
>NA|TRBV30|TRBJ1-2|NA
TGTGCCTGGAGTGTACACGGGGTGCCGAGCTATGGCTACACCTTC
CAWSVHGVPSYGYTF
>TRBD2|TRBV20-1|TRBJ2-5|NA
TGCAGCCTACTAGCGGGGGGTGGAGAGACCCAGTACTTC
CSLLAGGGETQYF
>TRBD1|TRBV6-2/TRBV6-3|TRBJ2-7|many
TGTGCCAGCGGCAAAGGACAGGCCTACGAGCAGTACTTC
CASGKGQAYEQYF
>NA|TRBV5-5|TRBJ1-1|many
TGTGCCAGCATGCTAAAACAGGGCATGAACACTGAAGCTTTCTTT
CASMLKQGMNTEAFF
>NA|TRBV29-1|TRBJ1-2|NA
TGCAGCGTTGAAGGCGATCTCTATGGCTACACCTTC
CSVEGDLYGYTF
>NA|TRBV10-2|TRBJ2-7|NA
TGCGCCAGCAGTCAGGGGGAGGTCGAGCAGTACTTC
CASSQGEVEQYF